Sequencing of this TCR beta chain was carried out in a study of blood T cell repertoires in COVID-19. Study as a whole: T cells, B-cell-depleted T cells, or PBMCs supplied cDNA or gDNA.

How the authors handled the data: It was from reference gene primer amplification that nucleated cell counts were estimated. The repertoire was sequenced with immunoSEQ multiplex PCR; TCRdb's copy has only in-frame clones and lacks some. V, J and clone size derive from that table, while D and trimming were established from the DNA sequence. This sample yields fewer than 350,000 clones, of which 75% to 90% are seen a single time; under 15% belongs to the top ten. This TCR derives from a woman aged 65 to 85 with COVID-19, enrolled during active disease. The sequencing input was peripheral blood.

CDR3 sequence reads: CASSSTGTEQPQHF. The CDR3, as DNA: TGTGCCAGCAGTTCGACAGGGACCGAACAGCCCCAGCATTTT. The chain uses TRBV27 and TRBJ1-5, with TRBD1 matching over 7 bases. This CDR3 is built from 14 residues. Germline values: CDR1 MNHEY, CDR2 SMNVEV (reference sequence). Trimming cost V 4 bases and J 7 bases; bases outside gene matches: 7.